What follows are 23 T cell receptor beta chains derived from one specimen sequenced in a study of OX40 agonist ivuxolimab in advanced cancers. Repertoires were generated with immunoSEQ multiplex PCR, while TCRdb's copy carries only in-frame clones and drops some. The table has nearly 80,000 clones, 90% to 95% seen once. Specimen: CD4+ or CD8+ T cells sorted from blood, collected in a trial of the OX40 agonist ivuxolimab. These receptors all stem from an adult with an advanced solid tumor such as melanoma, head and neck, liver or kidney cancer.

A single count supports this clone. The chain couples TRBV19 to TRBJ2-1; 9 nucleotides align to TRBD1. The CDR3 sequence is 15 residues long. The V gene's germline CDR1 is LNHDA and CDR2 SQIVND (reference sequence). J was trimmed by 13 bases and V by 3 bases; bases with no gene match: 13. CDR3 in amino acids: CASSMSGTGKSDQFF. In nucleotides, the CDR3 is TGTGCCAGTAGTATGAGTGGGACAGGGAAATCGGACCAGTTCTTC.

This clone has a handful of counts. The J gene is TRBJ2-7, the V gene TRBV4-2; 10 bases map to TRBD1. The CDR3 sequence is 14 residues long. CDR1 is LGHNA, CDR2 YNFKEQ, per germline. With 4 bases clipped from V and 2 bases from J, the junction kept 2 bases outside the gene matches. This chain's CDR3 is CASSPGTGAYEQYF. The DNA of the CDR3 is TGTGCCAGCAGCCCCGGGACAGGGGCCTACGAGCAGTACTTC.

The rearrangement joins TRBV7-6 to TRBJ1-5; maybe TRBD1 (5 bases). This CDR3 has 15 residues. The germline gives CDR1 SGHVS, CDR2 FNYEAQ. Trimming removed 1 base at V and 7 bases at J, with 14 bases between. The DNA for the CDR3 is TGTGCCAGCAGCTTAGAGGCAGGGAGTTGGCAGCCCCAGCATTTT. It specifies CASSLEAGSWQPQHF. The full variable domain, completed using reference TRBV7-6 and TRBJ1-5, is GAGVSQSPRYKVTKRGQDVALRCDPISGHVSLYWYRQALGQGPEFLTYFNYEAQQDKSGLPNDRFSAERPEGSISTLTIQRTEQRDSAMYRCASSLEAGSWQPQHFGDGTRLSIL.

The CDR3 coding sequence is TGTGCCAGCAGCTTGTCGGCGCCGGTCGAGGAGCAGTACTTC. It yields the protein CASSLSAPVEEQYF. This rearrangement joins TRBV5-6 to TRBJ2-7; D unresolved. This CDR3 comprises 14 residues. Germline CDR1 reads SGHDT; CDR2 reads YYEEEE. V lost 1 base and J 7 bases, leaving 15 bases between the germline ends.

This clone occurred once. The gene calls are TRBV27 and TRBJ2-7, with D unresolved. The CDR3 extends over 12 amino acids. The germline V gene encodes CDR1 MNHEY and CDR2 SMNVEV (reference sequence). Trimming pared 6 bases from V and 1 base from J, leaving 7 bases between. The CDR3 here is CASRSTSYEQYF. The DNA for the CDR3 is TGTGCCAGCAGAAGTACTTCCTACGAGCAGTACTTC.

This rearrangement joins TRBV28 to TRBJ2-5; TRBD2 matches at 12 bases. The trim removed 3 bases at V and 9 bases at J, leaving 8 bases unmatched. CDR1 is MDHEN, CDR2 SYDVKM, per germline. This CDR3 comprises 15 residues. This chain's CDR3 is CASSFGTSGPSPQYF. As DNA, the CDR3 is TGTGCCAGCAGTTTCGGGACTAGCGGGCCCTCCCCCCAGTACTTC.

This chain uses TRBV6-5 with TRBJ2-7; D remains ambiguous. Germline V gene data show CDR1 as MNHEY and CDR2 as SVGAGI. This CDR3 region has 13 residues. The V and J ends lost 0 bases and 7 bases respectively, with 10 bases between them. DNA for the CDR3: TGTGCCAGCAGTTACTCATATGGGGTTGAGCAGTACTTC. Translating it yields CASSYSYGVEQYF.

V and J are TRBV27 and TRBJ2-1, with D unresolved. This CDR3 region has 17 residues. Trimming pared 2 bases from V and 1 base from J, leaving 15 bases between. The V gene's germline CDR1 is MNHEY and CDR2 SMNVEV (reference sequence). The CDR3 bases are TGTGCCAGCAGTTTAGAGTGGGGAACCCTTTCCTACAATGAGCAGTTCTTC. Protein: CASSLEWGTLSYNEQFF.

The V and J genes are TRBV5-4 and TRBJ2-7; 13 positions match TRBD2. The junction had 2 bases not matched to a gene; V was cut back by 3 bases and J by 2 bases. The CDR3 is made up of 15 amino acids. Germline V gene data show CDR1 as SGHNT and CDR2 as YYREEE (reference sequence). CDR3 amino acids: CASSSGLAGTYEQYF. Here the CDR3 DNA reads TGTGCCAGCAGCTCGGGACTAGCGGGGACCTACGAGCAGTACTTC.

This clone was picked up one time. V and J are TRBV7-9 and TRBJ2-1, with 13 bases aligning to TRBD2. Germline trimming cut 8 bases from V and 6 bases from J; bases unmatched to any gene: 4. The CDR3 spans 14 residues. Germline CDR1 is SEHNR and CDR2 is FQNEAQ (reference sequence). The CDR3 sequence is CASPTSGGLNEQFF. CDR3 coding DNA: TGTGCCAGCCCGACTAGCGGGGGGCTCAATGAGCAGTTCTTC. Filled out from reference TRBV7-9 and TRBJ2-1, the complete variable domain reads DTGVSQNPRHKITKRGQNVTFRCDPISEHNRLYWYRQTLGQGPEFLTYFQNEAQLEKSRLLSDRFSAERPKGSFSTLEIQRTEQGDSAMYLCASPTSGGLNEQFFGPGTRLTVL.

The chain combines TRBV23-1 with TRBJ2-1, with 7 bases lining up with TRBD1. TRBV23-1 is given ORF status, its function remaining uncertain. The CDR3 spans 18 residues. Trimming took 2 bases from V and 3 from J; bases not matched to a gene: 13. CDR3 bases: TGCGCCAGCAGTCAAGTGGGTGAAGGGGACAGAGACTACAATGAGCAGTTCTTC. The encoded protein is CASSQVGEGDRDYNEQFF.

The chain employs TRBV6-6 and TRBJ2-5; no clear D. The CDR3 is made up of 13 amino acids. CDR1 MNHNY and CDR2 SVGAGI come from the germline V gene (reference sequence). The CDR3 is CGVQETDQETQYF. The DNA for the CDR3 is TGTGGAGTCCAAGAAACAGATCAAGAGACCCAGTACTTC.

CDR3 sequence reads: CASSQSTQPVETQYF. The CDR3 DNA reads TGCGCCAGCAGCCAATCAACGCAGCCCGTGGAGACCCAGTACTTC. This chain uses TRBV4-3 with TRBJ2-5; D uncertain. Germline values: CDR1 LGHNA, CDR2 YSLEER. This CDR3 has 15 amino acids. Trimming stripped 2 bases from V and 5 bases from J, with 15 bases between.

V and J are TRBV7-3 and TRBJ1-1, with D unresolved. The CDR3 extends over 14 amino acids. Trimming took 5 bases from V and 1 from J, leaving 11 bases between them. Germline CDR1 reads SGHTA; CDR2 reads FQGTGA. Here the CDR3 DNA reads TGTGCCAGCAGCCTTCGGGCCGCGAACACTGAAGCTTTCTTT. It codes for CASSLRAANTEAFF.

CDR3 nucleotide sequence: TGTGCCAGCAGTGTCACGGGGGTGTACTACGAGCAGTACTTC. This gives the protein CASSVTGVYYEQYF. The chain has TRBV27 and TRBJ2-7; maybe TRBD2 (6 bases). The CDR3 consists of 14 residues. Germline V gene lookup returns CDR1 MNHEY and CDR2 SMNVEV (reference sequence). Trimming pared 5 bases from V and 3 bases from J, leaving 14 bases between.

V usage is TRBV6-5 and J usage is TRBJ1-1; possibly TRBD1 for D (5 bases). Trimming took off 0 bases at V and 7 bases at J, with 9 bases between the two ends. CDR1 and CDR2 (germline): MNHEY, SVGAGI. This CDR3 has 13 amino acids. The CDR3 loop reads CASSYSQTVEAFF. CDR3 sequence (DNA): TGTGCCAGCAGTTACTCTCAGACAGTTGAAGCTTTCTTT.

The rearrangement links TRBV19 to TRBJ2-2; TRBD1 matches at 8 bases. The CDR3 is 17 residues long. CDR1 and CDR2 from the germline V gene are LNHDA and SQIVND (reference sequence). After removal of 3 bases from V and 7 bases from J, the junction contained 13 bases not matched to a gene. CDR3 in amino acids: CASSIAGQGLSDGELFF. In DNA form, the CDR3 reads TGTGCCAGTAGTATTGCCGGACAGGGTTTAAGTGACGGGGAGCTGTTTTTT. The variable domain in full, completed from reference TRBV19 and TRBJ2-2, reads DGGITQSPKYLFRKEGQNVTLSCEQNLNHDAMYWYRQDPGQGLRLIYYSQIVNDFQKGDIAEGYSVSREKKESFPLTVTSAQKNPTAFYLCASSIAGQGLSDGELFFGEGSRLTVL.

V is TRBV18 and J is TRBJ1-5; D gene unclear. V dropped 3 bases and J dropped 0 bases, with 9 bases sitting between them. The CDR3 contains 15 residues. Germline V gene sequence: CDR1 KGHSH, CDR2 LQKENI. The CDR3 sequence is CASSPSDHSNQPQHF. CDR3 nucleotide sequence: TGTGCCAGCTCACCCTCGGATCATAGCAATCAGCCCCAGCATTTT.

This sequence joins TRBV7-9 and TRBJ1-4; 7 bases agree with TRBD1. The CDR3 spans 16 residues. V lost 5 bases and J lost 8; bases outside the gene matches: 14. CDR1 and CDR2 from the germline V gene are SEHNR and FQNEAQ (reference sequence). The CDR3: CASSPGQDTSREKLFF. The CDR3 region has the DNA TGTGCCAGCAGCCCCGGACAGGACACCTCTCGGGAAAAACTGTTTTTT.

In DNA form, the CDR3 reads TGTGCCAGTAGTATGTCCGGGGGGGGCTACACCTTC. Translated: CASSMSGGGYTF. The chain recombines TRBV19 with TRBJ1-2; D is perhaps TRBD1 (5 bases). This CDR3 is 12 amino acids long. V was clipped by 3 bases and J by 8 bases, with 10 bases between them. CDR1 and CDR2 (germline): LNHDA, SQIVND (reference sequence). The whole variable domain, filled in from reference TRBV19 and TRBJ1-2, reads DGGITQSPKYLFRKEGQNVTLSCEQNLNHDAMYWYRQDPGQGLRLIYYSQIVNDFQKGDIAEGYSVSREKKESFPLTVTSAQKNPTAFYLCASSMSGGGYTFGSGTRLTVV.

This rearrangement joins TRBV7-2 to TRBJ2-4, with 13 bases lining up with TRBD2. Trimming at V came to 4 bases and at J to 2 bases, leaving 8 bases not matched to a gene. Germline V lookup: CDR1 SGHTA, CDR2 FQGNSA. This CDR3 comprises 18 residues. In DNA form, the CDR3 reads TGTGCCAGCAGCTCCGGACTAGCGGGAGATCTTTCCAAAAACATTCAGTACTTC. It translates to CASSSGLAGDLSKNIQYF.

The V and J genes are TRBV7-2 and TRBJ2-1; a possible D gene is TRBD1 (6 bases). Trimming stripped 6 bases from V and 4 bases from J, with 16 bases between. Germline lookup yields CDR1 SGHTA and CDR2 FQGNSA. The length of the CDR3 is 15 residues. CDR3 bases: TGTGCCAGCAGTCCTCCCGGGACAAAATACAATGAGCAGTTCTTC. Its protein product is CASSPPGTKYNEQFF. The complete variable domain, with remaining parts taken from reference TRBV7-2 and TRBJ2-1, reads GAGVSQSPSNKVTEKGKDVELRCDPISGHTALYWYRQSLGQGLEFLIYFQGNSAPDKSGLPSDRFSAERTGGSVSTLTIQRTQQEDSAVYLCASSPPGTKYNEQFFGPGTRLTVL.

This clone was counted a few times. The chain is built from TRBV4-2 and TRBJ1-1; D not resolved. Germline CDR1 reads LGHNA; CDR2 reads YNFKEQ. The CDR3 contains 16 residues. V lost 1 base and J lost 1, with 13 bases in between. Here the CDR3 reads CASSQAPEGWNTEAFF. CDR3 nucleotide sequence: TGTGCCAGCAGCCAAGCCCCGGAGGGATGGAACACTGAAGCTTTCTTT.